These T cell receptor beta chains were read from a single sample in a study of control samples from healthy donors and cancer patients. Assay used: immunoSEQ multiplex PCR; TCRdb lists only in-frame clones, some missing. The sample yields 100,000 to 150,000 clones, roughly 94% seen once. The sample consisted of blood. Source of these receptors: a man aged 25 to 45 in good health. The CDR3 runs from the conserved cysteine through the conserved F or W. A D gene is named only where the DNA matches it firmly. A row's size may be missing; if present it is once, few, many or a size class.

D gene: TRBD1
J gene: TRBJ2-4
clone size: .
V gene: TRBV27
CDR3 protein: CASSLQGAANIQYF
CDR3 DNA: TGTGCCAGCAGTCTCCAGGGGGCCGCGAACATTCAGTACTTC

D gene: TRBD2
J gene: TRBJ2-3
clone size: .
V gene: TRBV7-9
CDR3 protein: CASSLLAGGRDTQYF
CDR3 DNA: TGTGCCAGCAGCCTACTAGCGGGGGGGCGAGATACGCAGTATTTT

D gene: TRBD2
J gene: TRBJ2-7
clone size: .
V gene: TRBV9
CDR3 protein: CASSPSGGTSAYEQYF
CDR3 DNA: TGTGCCAGCAGCCCATCGGGGGGGACTAGCGCCTACGAGCAGTACTTC

D gene: .
J gene: TRBJ1-1
clone size: .
V gene: TRBV12-3/TRBV12-4
CDR3 protein: CASSLGVNTEAFF
CDR3 DNA: TGTGCCAGCAGTTTAGGTGTGAACACTGAAGCTTTCTTT

D gene: .
J gene: TRBJ1-2
clone size: .
V gene: TRBV28
CDR3 protein: CASSSGHTSSRYGYTF
CDR3 DNA: TGTGCCAGCAGTTCAGGACACACCTCATCTCGCTATGGCTACACCTTC

D gene: .
J gene: TRBJ1-1
clone size: .
V gene: TRBV30
CDR3 protein: CALGNTEAFF
CDR3 DNA: TGTGCTCTGGGGAACACTGAAGCTTTCTTT

D gene: TRBD1
J gene: TRBJ1-4
clone size: once
V gene: TRBV5-4
CDR3 protein: CASSLKQGFEKLFF
CDR3 DNA: TGTGCCAGCAGCTTGAAACAGGGGTTTGAAAAACTGTTTTTT

D gene: .
J gene: TRBJ2-3
clone size: .
V gene: TRBV30
CDR3 protein: CAWSEGSSDTQYF
CDR3 DNA: TGTGCCTGGAGTGAGGGAAGTTCAGATACGCAGTATTTT

D gene: .
J gene: TRBJ2-6
clone size: .
V gene: TRBV30
CDR3 protein: CAWGVYGANVLTF
CDR3 DNA: TGTGCCTGGGGAGTATACGGGGCCAACGTCCTGACTTTC

D gene: .
J gene: TRBJ1-3
clone size: .
V gene: TRBV30
CDR3 protein: CAWSVRIGNTIYF
CDR3 DNA: TGTGCCTGGAGTGTACGGATTGGAAACACCATATATTTT

D gene: .
J gene: TRBJ1-2
clone size: .
V gene: TRBV3-1/TRBV3-2
CDR3 protein: CASSPPWGSGYTF
CDR3 DNA: TGTGCCAGCAGCCCGCCCTGGGGCAGTGGCTACACCTTC

D gene: .
J gene: TRBJ1-6
clone size: .
V gene: TRBV25-1
CDR3 protein: CASSRSGNSPLHF
CDR3 DNA: TGTGCCAGCAGTCGGTCAGGGAATTCACCCCTCCACTTT

D gene: .
J gene: TRBJ1-1
clone size: .
V gene: TRBV7-9
CDR3 protein: CASSLPYTEAFF
CDR3 DNA: TGTGCCAGCAGCTTACCGTACACTGAAGCTTTCTTT

D gene: TRBD1
J gene: TRBJ1-1
clone size: .
V gene: TRBV7-9
CDR3 protein: CASSPTGVSTEAFF
CDR3 DNA: TGTGCCAGCAGCCCTACAGGGGTGAGCACTGAAGCTTTCTTT

D gene: TRBD1
J gene: TRBJ2-7
clone size: .
V gene: TRBV11-2
CDR3 protein: CASSRQGGRREQYF
CDR3 DNA: TGTGCCAGCAGCCGACAGGGGGGAAGGCGCGAGCAGTACTTC

D gene: .
J gene: TRBJ1-2
clone size: .
V gene: TRBV27
CDR3 protein: CASSPEPANLRNYGYTF
CDR3 DNA: TGTGCCAGCAGCCCGGAACCCGCAAACTTGAGAAACTATGGCTACACCTTC

D gene: .
J gene: TRBJ2-7
clone size: .
V gene: TRBV11-2
CDR3 protein: CASSPDQYYEQYF
CDR3 DNA: TGTGCCAGCAGCCCGGACCAGTACTACGAGCAGTACTTC

D gene: .
J gene: TRBJ1-4
clone size: .
V gene: TRBV4-3
CDR3 protein: CASSQSRGQPNEKLFF
CDR3 DNA: TGCGCCAGCAGCCAATCCCGGGGACAACCCAATGAAAAACTGTTTTTT

D gene: .
J gene: TRBJ1-1
clone size: .
V gene: TRBV28
CDR3 protein: CGTRDFNTEAFF
CDR3 DNA: TGTGGCACAAGGGATTTTAACACTGAAGCTTTCTTT

D gene: .
J gene: TRBJ1-5
clone size: .
V gene: TRBV4-2
CDR3 protein: CASSQDGALNQPQHF
CDR3 DNA: TGTGCCAGCAGCCAAGACGGGGCCCTCAATCAGCCCCAGCATTTT

D gene: TRBD2
J gene: TRBJ2-3
clone size: .
V gene: TRBV11-2
CDR3 protein: CASSLVAGASTDTQYF
CDR3 DNA: TGTGCCAGCAGCTTAGTAGCGGGGGCTAGCACAGATACGCAGTATTTT

D gene: .
J gene: TRBJ2-2
clone size: .
V gene: TRBV5-4
CDR3 protein: CASSPLRRNTGELFF
CDR3 DNA: TGTGCCAGCAGCCCCCTCAGGAGAAACACCGGGGAGCTGTTTTTT

D gene: .
J gene: TRBJ1-3
clone size: .
V gene: TRBV19
CDR3 protein: CASSFHTEAGNTIYF
CDR3 DNA: TGTGCCAGTAGTTTCCACACCGAGGCTGGAAACACCATATATTTT